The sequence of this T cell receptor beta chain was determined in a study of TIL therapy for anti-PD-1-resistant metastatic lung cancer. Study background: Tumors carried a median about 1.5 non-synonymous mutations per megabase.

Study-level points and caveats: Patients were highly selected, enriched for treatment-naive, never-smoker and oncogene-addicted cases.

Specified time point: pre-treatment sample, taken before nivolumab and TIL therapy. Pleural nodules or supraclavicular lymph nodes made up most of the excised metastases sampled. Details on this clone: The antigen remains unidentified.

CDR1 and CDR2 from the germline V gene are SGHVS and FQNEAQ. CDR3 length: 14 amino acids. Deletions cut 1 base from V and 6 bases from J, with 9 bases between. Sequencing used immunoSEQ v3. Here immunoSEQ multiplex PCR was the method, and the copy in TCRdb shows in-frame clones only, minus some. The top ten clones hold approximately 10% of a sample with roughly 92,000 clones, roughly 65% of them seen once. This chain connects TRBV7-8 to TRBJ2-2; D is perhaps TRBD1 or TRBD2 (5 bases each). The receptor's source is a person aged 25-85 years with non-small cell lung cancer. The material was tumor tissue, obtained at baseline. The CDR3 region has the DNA TGTGCCAGCAGCTTAGTCCGGGGCTCCGGGGAGCTGTTTTTT. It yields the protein CASSLVRGSGELFF.